These 2 T cell receptor beta chains came from one sample sequenced in a study of control samples from healthy donors and cancer patients. Using immunoSEQ multiplex PCR, the repertoire was profiled, and TCRdb retains in-frame clones only, with some absent. The sample lists around 170,000 clones, nearly 90% occurring once. Sequencing input: blood. The receptors originated from a woman aged 45-65 years in good health.

This clone was observed a few times. The rearrangement uses TRBV6-5 and TRBJ1-6; 7 bases are a match to TRBD1. J was trimmed by 10 bases and V by 6 bases; bases with no gene match: 12. This CDR3 comprises 15 residues. Germline CDR1 reads MNHEY; CDR2 reads SVGAGI. The CDR3 coding sequence is TGTGCCAGCAGACCCCAGACAGGGATTATATCACCCCTCCACTTT. Its translation: CASRPQTGIISPLHF.

The chain recombines TRBV4-1 with TRBJ1-4, with D unresolved. The CDR3 is 15 residues long. Trimming removed 3 bases from V and 5 bases from J, with 13 bases in between. CDR1 MGHRA and CDR2 YSYEKL come from the germline V gene. CDR3 DNA sequence: TGCGCCAGCAGCCATACTCTGGAAGGGAATGAAAAACTGTTTTTT. Residues: CASSHTLEGNEKLFF.